These T cell receptor beta chains were read from a single sample in a study of blood T cell repertoires in COVID-19. Some clones are missing from TCRdb's copy, which holds only in-frame ones; the method was immunoSEQ multiplex PCR. The sample lists about 140,000 clones, around 81% occurring once. Sequences were obtained from peripheral blood. The receptors were gathered from a woman aged 55-70 years with active or convalescent COVID-19. Each CDR3 is given with its conserved first and last residue. The D gene is left open where the match is weak. Clone size is not always given. Where it is, it says once, few, many or a class for expanded clones.

size: .; V: TRBV28; D: .; J: TRBJ2-4; CDR3: CASSPLALAKNIQYF; DNA: TGTGCCAGCAGTCCGCTAGCGCTAGCCAAAAACATTCAGTACTTC
size: .; V: TRBV25-1; D: .; J: TRBJ2-1; CDR3: CASSDSSLHNEQFF; DNA: TGTGCCAGCAGTGATAGCAGCCTCCACAATGAGCAGTTCTTC
size: .; V: TRBV30; D: .; J: TRBJ2-1; CDR3: CAWSVGHSDEQFF; DNA: TGTGCCTGGAGTGTTGGACACAGCGATGAGCAGTTCTTC
size: once; V: TRBV3-1/TRBV3-2; D: .; J: TRBJ2-3; CDR3: CASSPPSASTDTQYF; DNA: TGTGCCAGCAGCCCTCCTAGCGCTAGCACAGATACGCAGTATTTT
size: .; V: TRBV6-2/TRBV6-3; D: TRBD1; J: TRBJ1-2; CDR3: CASSNRGHGYGYTF; DNA: TGTGCCAGCAGCAACAGGGGGCATGGCTATGGCTACACCTTC
size: .; V: TRBV5-6; D: TRBD2; J: TRBJ2-5; CDR3: CASSLGTSGETQYF; DNA: TGTGCCAGCAGCTTGGGGACTAGCGGGGAGACCCAGTACTTC
size: .; V: TRBV10-3; D: .; J: TRBJ1-1; CDR3: CAISLQGTTEAFF; DNA: TGTGCCATCAGTCTCCAGGGTACCACTGAAGCTTTCTTT
size: many; V: TRBV19; D: TRBD1; J: TRBJ1-1; CDR3: CASSRRGLPNTEAFF; DNA: TGTGCCAGTAGTCGCAGGGGGCTCCCGAACACTGAAGCTTTCTTT
size: .; V: TRBV6-2/TRBV6-3; D: TRBD2; J: TRBJ2-7; CDR3: CASSDSGGRRTDEQYF; DNA: TGTGCCAGCAGTGACTCGGGAGGGAGAAGGACAGACGAGCAGTACTTC
size: .; V: TRBV7-8; D: .; J: TRBJ2-3; CDR3: CASSLVTGGDTDTQYF; DNA: TGTGCCAGCAGCTTAGTAACAGGGGGGGACACAGATACGCAGTATTTT
size: .; V: TRBV2; D: .; J: TRBJ1-1; CDR3: CASRGTANTEAFF; DNA: TGTGCCAGCAGGGGCACTGCGAACACTGAAGCTTTCTTT
size: .; V: TRBV30; D: .; J: TRBJ2-2; CDR3: CAWTPRTPYTGELFF; DNA: TGTGCCTGGACCCCTCGGACTCCCTACACCGGGGAGCTGTTTTTT
size: .; V: TRBV5-1; D: .; J: TRBJ2-1; CDR3: CASSPRTDPNRQFF; DNA: TGCGCCAGCAGCCCCCGGACAGACCCCAATCGTCAGTTCTTC
size: .; V: TRBV7-2; D: TRBD1; J: TRBJ1-1; CDR3: CASSPSPTGHTEAFF; DNA: TGTGCCAGCAGCCCCTCCCCGACAGGGCACACTGAAGCTTTCTTT
size: .; V: TRBV7-9; D: TRBD2; J: TRBJ2-1; CDR3: CASSSALAGGPYEQFF; DNA: TGTGCCAGCAGCTCAGCTCTAGCGGGAGGGCCCTATGAGCAGTTCTTC
size: .; V: TRBV2; D: .; J: TRBJ1-2; CDR3: CASSAQATGYTF; DNA: TGTGCCAGCAGTGCCCAGGCGACTGGCTACACCTTC
size: .; V: TRBV6-1; D: TRBD1; J: TRBJ2-3; CDR3: CASSEGQGRDTQYF; DNA: TGTGCCAGCAGTGAAGGACAGGGAAGAGATACGCAGTATTTT
size: .; V: TRBV5-4; D: .; J: TRBJ1-3; CDR3: CASSLGGEDTIYF; DNA: TGTGCCAGCAGCTTGGGAGGGGAGGACACCATATATTTT
size: .; V: TRBV6-5; D: TRBD1; J: TRBJ1-2; CDR3: CASRDTGGGSGYTF; DNA: TGTGCCAGCAGGGACACAGGGGGCGGATCTGGCTACACCTTC
size: .; V: TRBV28; D: TRBD1; J: TRBJ1-1; CDR3: CASSLRQGPGGTEAFF; DNA: TGTGCCAGCAGTTTGCGACAGGGGCCAGGAGGCACTGAAGCTTTCTTT
size: .; V: TRBV9; D: TRBD2; J: TRBJ2-5; CDR3: CASSVGTSGQETQYF; DNA: TGTGCCAGCAGCGTCGGGACTAGCGGACAAGAGACCCAGTACTTC
size: .; V: TRBV18; D: TRBD1; J: TRBJ1-1; CDR3: CASSPETGATEAFF; DNA: TGTGCCAGCTCACCAGAGACAGGGGCCACTGAAGCTTTCTTT
size: .; V: TRBV19; D: TRBD1; J: TRBJ1-2; CDR3: CASSIPKGQGNGYTF; DNA: TGTGCCAGTAGTATACCCAAGGGACAGGGGAATGGCTACACCTTC
size: .; V: TRBV6-5; D: .; J: TRBJ2-2; CDR3: CASRASGETGELFF; DNA: TGTGCCAGCAGGGCCTCAGGGGAAACCGGGGAGCTGTTTTTT
size: .; V: TRBV9; D: .; J: TRBJ1-1; CDR3: CASSVATGGNTEAFF; DNA: TGTGCCAGCAGCGTAGCTACGGGGGGGAACACTGAAGCTTTCTTT
size: .; V: TRBV18; D: .; J: TRBJ1-6; CDR3: CASSPQEGNSPLHF; DNA: TGTGCCAGCTCACCACAGGAGGGAAATTCACCCCTCCACTTT
size: .; V: TRBV18; D: TRBD2; J: TRBJ2-1; CDR3: CASSEQTSGKNEQFF; DNA: TGTGCCAGCTCAGAACAGACTAGCGGGAAGAATGAGCAGTTCTTC
size: .; V: TRBV2; D: .; J: TRBJ1-2; CDR3: CASSERTAFYGYTF; DNA: TGTGCCAGCAGCGAACGGACAGCCTTCTATGGCTACACCTTC
size: .; V: TRBV29-1; D: TRBD2; J: TRBJ2-1; CDR3: CSVEDLGLAGGPGFYNEQFF; DNA: TGCAGCGTTGAAGATCTAGGCCTAGCGGGAGGGCCGGGGTTTTACAATGAGCAGTTCTTC
size: .; V: TRBV9; D: .; J: TRBJ1-5; CDR3: CASSVGEGNGQPQHF; DNA: TGTGCCAGCAGCGTAGGCGAGGGCAACGGTCAGCCCCAGCATTTT
size: .; V: TRBV10-3; D: TRBD1; J: TRBJ1-5; CDR3: CAISQGTDSNQPQHF; DNA: TGTGCCATCAGTCAGGGGACAGATAGCAATCAGCCCCAGCATTTT
size: .; V: TRBV28; D: .; J: TRBJ1-1; CDR3: CASRPRALMMNTEAFF; DNA: TGTGCCAGCAGGCCCAGGGCCCTCATGATGAACACTGAAGCTTTCTTT
size: few; V: TRBV6-5; D: TRBD2; J: TRBJ2-1; CDR3: CASRGLAEYNEQFF; DNA: TGTGCCAGCAGGGGTCTAGCGGAATACAATGAGCAGTTCTTC
size: .; V: TRBV5-5; D: TRBD1; J: TRBJ2-3; CDR3: CASSSNRQGITDTQYF; DNA: TGTGCCAGCAGCTCCAACCGACAGGGCATCACAGATACGCAGTATTTT
size: .; V: TRBV6-2/TRBV6-3; D: TRBD2; J: TRBJ2-1; CDR3: CASSTILAGGPYEQFF; DNA: TGTGCCAGCAGTACCATCCTAGCGGGAGGGCCTTATGAGCAGTTCTTC
size: .; V: TRBV5-4; D: TRBD1; J: TRBJ2-7; CDR3: CASSSRTRDRGYEQYF; DNA: TGTGCCAGCAGCTCTAGAACTCGGGACAGGGGCTACGAGCAGTACTTC